These 5 T cell receptor beta chains were sequenced from one sample in a study of shared clonotypes between healthy human individuals. Sequenced by immunoSEQ multiplex PCR; TCRdb stores in-frame clones only, minus some. Here the sample spans around 1.6 million clones, 95% to 99% being singletons. Sequenced material: naive CD4+ T cells sorted from blood. Documented subset: CD45RA+ positively selected. Source of these receptors: a man under 40 in good health.

The chain carries TRBV7-9 and TRBJ1-5, with D uncertain. Per germline, CDR1 SEHNR and CDR2 FQNEAQ (reference sequence). Trimming took 1 base from V and 7 from J, leaving 14 bases between them. CDR3 length: 15 amino acids. The CDR3 DNA reads as TGTGCCAGCAGCTTAGGGGCGAACCCCCACCAGCCCCAGCATTTT. Its translation: CASSLGANPHQPQHF.

This rearrangement joins TRBV7-2 to TRBJ2-3; a weak D match, TRBD2 (6 bases). The CDR3 runs 14 residues. The V end was cut by 3 bases, the J end by 3 bases, with 10 bases between. Germline CDR1 reads SGHTA; CDR2 reads FQGNSA. The DNA for the CDR3 is TGTGCCAGCAGCTTTAGCGGTCGGACAGATACGCAGTATTTT. Protein sequence: CASSFSGRTDTQYF.

The DNA of the CDR3 is TGCGCCAGCAGCCAAGAGACACGTGTTTTAGGACTTTTGCCGCCGAAATATACGCAGTATTTT. Translation: CASSQETRVLGLLPPKYTQYF. The V call is TRBV4-1, the J call TRBJ2-3, with a possible D match to TRBD2 (5 bases). V dropped 0 bases and J dropped 7 bases, with 32 bases sitting between them. The V gene's germline CDR1 is MGHRA and CDR2 YSYEKL. There are 21 residues in the CDR3.

The chain carries TRBV5-4 and TRBJ2-7, with TRBD1 matching over 10 bases. Per germline, CDR1 SGHNT and CDR2 YYREEE (reference sequence). The V segment lost 4 bases and the J segment 0 bases; nucleotides outside the gene matches: 4. This CDR3 is built from 15 residues. CDR3 loop: CASSPGQGDSYEQYF. CDR3 sequence (DNA): TGTGCCAGCAGCCCCGGACAGGGGGACTCCTACGAGCAGTACTTC.

The chain uses TRBV28 and TRBJ2-4; TRBD2 matches 11 bases. CDR3 length: 14 amino acids. Germline CDR1 is MDHEN and CDR2 is SYDVKM. The J segment lost 6 bases and the V segment lost 5 bases, leaving 3 bases of the junction unmatched. The CDR3 is CASSPLAGVNIQYF. The CDR3 DNA is TGTGCCAGCAGTCCACTAGCGGGAGTAAACATTCAGTACTTC. Filled out from reference TRBV28 and TRBJ2-4, the complete variable domain reads DVKVTQSSRYLVKRTGEKVFLECVQDMDHENMFWYRQDPGLGLRLIYFSYDVKMKEKGDIPEGYSVSREKKERFSLILESASTNQTSMYLCASSPLAGVNIQYFGAGTRLSVL.